This T cell receptor beta chain is from a study of T cell responses to AZD1222 COVID-19 vaccine. Study-wide background: Second-dose intervals near 4 or 12 weeks were combined.

Germline V gene lookup returns CDR1 MNHEY and CDR2 SVGAGI. This CDR3 region has 14 residues. V lost 2 bases and J lost 4; bases outside the gene matches: 1. Overall study findings and caveats: Across spike, vaccine-associated CD4 TCRs were found, dominant at 160-218 and 743-854. Clonal diversity may have been underestimated, and the donors were mostly white British, with more females than males.

The data were produced by immunoSEQ multiplex PCR, yet TCRdb's version contains in-frame clones alone and is incomplete. In the table there are roughly 62,000 clones, over 60% of which are singletons. Remarks on this clone: What it binds is unknown. Other DNA sequences in this specimen translate into the identical CDR3.

The receptor comes from an adult in good health. This sample comprised peripheral blood, obtained on day 0 of AZD1222 vaccination. The chain combines TRBV6-5 with TRBJ2-7, with 11 bases matching TRBD1. CDR3 sequence: CASSYGTGGYEQYF. The CDR3 coding sequence is TGTGCCAGCAGTTACGGGACAGGGGGGTACGAGCAGTACTTC.